What follows are 25 T cell receptor beta chains derived from one specimen sequenced in a study of CD8 T cells in Susac syndrome. Reverse transcription of roughly 0.5 to 1 ug RNA used random hexamers. TCRdb reanalysed the immunoSEQ multiplex PCR reads using MiXCR and keeps one entry per CDR3 protein. The table has about 120,000 distinct CDR3 sequences, 85% to 95% seen once. What was sequenced was CD8+ T cells from PBMCs. The receptor source for this set is a human donor in good health.

The V call is TRBV6-5, the J call TRBJ2-4; D gene uncertain. Trimming took 5 bases from V and 1 from J, leaving 9 bases between them. The CDR3 length is 14 residues. The germline gives CDR1 MNHEY, CDR2 SVGAGI. This CDR3 reads CASSPSIAKNIQYF. In DNA, the CDR3 is TGTGCCAGCAGTCCCTCGATTGCCAAAAACATTCAGTACTTC.

This clonotype showed up just once. The rearrangement links TRBV9 to TRBJ1-1, with 8 positions matching TRBD1. CDR3 length: 18 amino acids. Trimming cost V 0 bases and J 1 base; bases outside gene matches: 11. The germline CDR1 and CDR2 sequences are SGDLS and YYNGEE. Written as DNA, the CDR3 is TGTGCCAGCAGCGTAGTTCCAGGGGGCAGGAGGGGGAACACTGAAGCTTTCTTT. It is translated as CASSVVPGGRRGNTEAFF.

V is TRBV18 and J is TRBJ2-7; D is undetermined. Germline V gene data show CDR1 as KGHSH and CDR2 as LQKENI. The CDR3 length is 13 residues. V was cut by 3 bases and J by 0 bases, with 6 bases left in between. CDR3 in amino acids: CASSPRSSYEQYF. The CDR3 bases are TGTGCCAGCTCACCCAGGAGCTCCTACGAGCAGTACTTC. The full variable domain, with the rest looked up from reference TRBV18 and TRBJ2-7, is NAGVMQNPRHLVRRRGQEARLRCSPMKGHSHVYWYRQLPEEGLKFMVYLQKENIIDESGMPKERFSAEFPKEGPSILRIQQVVRGDSAAYFCASSPRSSYEQYFGPGTRLTVT.

This chain joins TRBV14 and TRBJ2-2; 7 bases line up with TRBD1. The CDR3 has 15 amino acids. Germline V gene data show CDR1 as SGHDN and CDR2 as FVKESK. Trimming cost V 5 bases and J 2 bases; bases outside gene matches: 5. The CDR3 sequence is CASSNRQGNTGELFF. In DNA, the CDR3 is TGTGCCAGCAGCAACCGACAGGGCAACACCGGGGAGCTGTTTTTT.

DNA of the CDR3: TGCAGCGTTGTGTCGATCGCCTCTAATGAAAAACTGTTTTTT. Translation: CSVVSIASNEKLFF. The rearrangement joins TRBV29-1 to TRBJ1-4; D gene ambiguous. Per germline, CDR1 SQVTM and CDR2 ANQGSEA. The CDR3 contains 14 residues. V lost 4 bases and J 3 bases, leaving 12 bases between the germline ends.

The chain has TRBV3-1 and TRBJ1-2, with TRBD1 as a possible D gene (5 bases). Looked up from germline, CDR1 is LGHDT and CDR2 is YNNKEL (reference sequence). Trimming pared 4 bases from V and 10 bases from J, leaving 22 bases between. CDR3 size: 15 residues. The CDR3 DNA follows: TGTGCCAGCAGCCCTCAACAGGCGACACCCGGAAACTACACCTTC. Its protein product is CASSPQQATPGNYTF. Supplemented by reference TRBV3-1 and TRBJ1-2, the full variable domain reads DTAVSQTPKYLVTQMGNDKSIKCEQNLGHDTMYWYKQDSKKFLKIMFSYNNKELIINETVPNRFSPKSPDKAHLNLHINSLELGDSAVYFCASSPQQATPGNYTFGSGTRLTVV.

V gene TRBV6-1 combines with J gene TRBJ2-3, with 10 bases fitting TRBD2. Germline CDR1 and CDR2: MNHNS and SASEGT. Germline trimming cut 5 bases from V and 6 bases from J; bases unmatched to any gene: 11. The CDR3 consists of 16 residues. The CDR3 region has the DNA TGTGCCAGCAGTCCTTCCACAGCGGGGGGGCGGGATACGCAGTATTTT. It yields the protein CASSPSTAGGRDTQYF.

The V gene is TRBV2, the J gene TRBJ2-1, with TRBD1 matching 8 bases. Germline lookup yields CDR1 SNHLY and CDR2 FYNNEI. This CDR3 contains 13 residues. V shed 8 bases and J 8 bases; nucleotides not matched to a gene: 8. The CDR3 here is CASLGQGVDEQFF. The DNA of the CDR3 is TGTGCCAGCCTTGGACAGGGTGTTGATGAGCAGTTCTTC.

The J gene is TRBJ2-1, the V gene TRBV2; D remains ambiguous. The V end lost 7 bases, the J end lost 4 bases, and 8 bases lay between the germline ends. The germline gives CDR1 SNHLY, CDR2 FYNNEI. This CDR3 has 12 residues. The CDR3 reads CASNRGYNEQFF. DNA for the CDR3: TGTGCCAGCAATCGCGGATACAATGAGCAGTTCTTC.

The rearrangement uses TRBV12-3 or TRBV12-4 and TRBJ1-6; D not certain. This CDR3 is 12 amino acids long. V was trimmed by 6 bases and J by 7 bases, leaving 7 bases between them. The CDR3 nucleotides are TGTGCCAGCAGCGGCGACAATTCACCCCTCCACTTT. This encodes CASSGDNSPLHF.

This clonotype was counted a few times. This chain connects TRBV27 to TRBJ2-7; no firm D call. Germline V gene lookup returns CDR1 MNHEY and CDR2 SMNVEV (reference sequence). Trimming left V 2 bases short and J 0 bases short, with 11 bases between. The CDR3 totals 15 residues. The CDR3 sequence: CASSLTRLVSYEQYF. Here the CDR3 DNA reads TGTGCCAGCAGTTTAACCCGATTAGTCTCCTACGAGCAGTACTTC.

The chain carries TRBV20-1 and TRBJ2-1, with D tentatively TRBD2 (6 bases). V shed 5 bases and J shed 8 bases, with 10 bases lying between them. The CDR3 has 11 amino acids. Per the germline V gene, CDR1 is DFQATT and CDR2 is SNEGSKA (reference sequence). CDR3 amino acids: CSAAPGDEQFF. CDR3 bases: TGCAGTGCTGCGCCGGGGGATGAGCAGTTCTTC.

The J gene is TRBJ2-1, the V gene TRBV11-2; 8 positions match TRBD2. The CDR3 consists of 15 residues. Germline assignment: CDR1 SGHAT and CDR2 FQNNGV. The junction had 6 bases not matched to a gene; V was cut back by 1 base and J by 7 bases. The CDR3 DNA reads as TGTGCCAGCAGCTTAGTATCGGGAGGGCAAAATGAGCAGTTCTTC. Its protein product is CASSLVSGGQNEQFF.

This sequence joins TRBV7-8 and TRBJ1-1; D is ambiguous. Trimming left V 5 bases short and J 0 bases short, with 13 bases between. CDR3 length equals 15 residues. Looked up from germline, CDR1 is SGHVS and CDR2 is FQNEAQ. The CDR3 spells CASSGSDGMNTEAFF. CDR3 sequence (DNA): TGTGCCAGCAGCGGATCGGACGGAATGAACACTGAAGCTTTCTTT. Full variable domain (rest looked up from reference TRBV7-8 and TRBJ1-1): GAGVSQSPRYKVAKRGQDVALRCDPISGHVSLFWYQQALGQGPEFLTYFQNEAQLDKSGLPSDRFFAERPEGSVSTLKIQRTQQEDSAVYLCASSGSDGMNTEAFFGQGTRLTVV.

The rearrangement links TRBV27 to TRBJ2-3; possible D gene TRBD1, 6 bases. Trimming removed 6 bases at V and 5 bases at J, with 18 bases between. This CDR3 has 15 residues. The germline V gene has CDR1 MNHEY and CDR2 SMNVEV (reference sequence). CDR3 DNA sequence: TGTGCCAGCAGATCACCACAGGGTCCAAAAGATACGCAGTATTTT. It codes for CASRSPQGPKDTQYF.

This chain connects TRBV20-1 to TRBJ1-5; D is unclear. The germline V gene encodes CDR1 DFQATT and CDR2 SNEGSKA (reference sequence). Trimming took 0 bases from V and 0 from J, leaving 9 bases between them. This CDR3 has 15 amino acids. The CDR3 region has the DNA TGCAGTGCTAGAGATTCGATATATAGCAATCAGCCCCAGCATTTT. Its protein is CSARDSIYSNQPQHF.

This chain joins TRBV11-2 and TRBJ2-1, with 10 bases identical to TRBD2. The CDR3 extends over 20 amino acids. Germline values: CDR1 SGHAT, CDR2 FQNNGV. V lost 4 bases to trimming and J lost 5 bases; unmatched junction nucleotides: 20. The CDR3 region is CASSSTRASGGPPRDNEQFF. Written as DNA, the CDR3 is TGTGCCAGCAGCTCTACGAGGGCTAGCGGGGGCCCACCAAGAGACAATGAGCAGTTCTTC.

The chain has TRBV19 and TRBJ2-1; TRBD2 matches at 12 bases. Germline-derived CDR1 and CDR2 are LNHDA and SQIVND (reference sequence). V gave up 5 bases and J gave up 0 bases; unmatched junction bases: 11. This CDR3 comprises 19 residues. CDR3 protein: CASSRSTSGSRSSYNEQFF. CDR3 nucleotides: TGTGCCAGTAGTCGTTCGACTAGCGGGAGCCGCAGCTCCTACAATGAGCAGTTCTTC. Looking up the rest from reference TRBV19 and TRBJ2-1 gives the full variable domain: DGGITQSPKYLFRKEGQNVTLSCEQNLNHDAMYWYRQDPGQGLRLIYYSQIVNDFQKGDIAEGYSVSREKKESFPLTVTSAQKNPTAFYLCASSRSTSGSRSSYNEQFFGPGTRLTVL.

The chain has TRBV29-1 and TRBJ1-2, with a tentative D call TRBD1 (5 bases). The CDR3 is made up of 11 amino acids. Germline loops: CDR1 SQVTM, CDR2 ANQGSEA. The germline V and J ends were trimmed by 7 bases and 0 bases, with 6 bases remaining between them. CDR3 residues: CSGQTNYGYTF. CDR3 DNA sequence: TGCAGCGGACAGACTAACTATGGCTACACCTTC.

This clonotype was seen just once. The rearrangement joins TRBV29-1 to TRBJ2-7; no reliable D call. The CDR3 extends over 12 amino acids. Looked up from germline, CDR1 is SQVTM and CDR2 is ANQGSEA. Trimming removed 4 bases from V and 4 bases from J, with 11 bases in between. CDR3 in DNA: TGCAGCGTTGTCTTGAGTCCGTACGAGCAGTACTTC. Protein sequence: CSVVLSPYEQYF.

This clonotype appeared once. The chain carries TRBV18 and TRBJ2-1; the D gene is possibly TRBD2 (6 bases). V was cut by 3 bases and J by 1 base, with 10 bases left in between. CDR1 is KGHSH and CDR2 is LQKENI in the germline V gene. The CDR3 runs 15 residues. The CDR3 region has the DNA TGTGCCAGCTCACCTCTCCTAGCGTCCTACAATGAGCAGTTCTTC. Its protein product is CASSPLLASYNEQFF. Based on the CDR3 plus reference TRBV18 and TRBJ2-1, the full variable domain is NAGVMQNPRHLVRRRGQEARLRCSPMKGHSHVYWYRQLPEEGLKFMVYLQKENIIDESGMPKERFSAEFPKEGPSILRIQQVVRGDSAAYFCASSPLLASYNEQFFGPGTRLTVL.

The rearrangement links TRBV7-2 to TRBJ1-1, with D perhaps matching TRBD1 (5 bases). V lost 5 bases, J lost 11 bases, and 24 bases lay in between. Germline CDR1 and CDR2: SGHTA and FQGNSA. The CDR3 spans 15 residues. The CDR3 DNA reads TGTGCCAGCAGCCGGAACTCCCTGGCCGGGACGGGCGCTTTCTTT. Translating gives CASSRNSLAGTGAFF.

The chain carries TRBV9 and TRBJ2-3; TRBD1 agrees at 11 bases. Trimming removed 1 base from V and 5 bases from J; junction bases left unmatched: 6. Germline CDR1 and CDR2: SGDLS and YYNGEE. The CDR3 length is 16 residues. This CDR3 is CASSVTGTGGLDTQYF. DNA of the CDR3: TGTGCCAGCAGCGTAACCGGGACAGGGGGGTTAGATACGCAGTATTTT.

The CDR3 region is CASTPSGHEQFF. The CDR3 DNA reads as TGTGCCAGCACTCCTTCGGGACATGAGCAGTTCTTC. The rearrangement joins TRBV3-1 to TRBJ2-1, with D possibly called TRBD1 or TRBD2 (5 bases each). Germline assignment: CDR1 LGHDT and CDR2 YNNKEL (reference sequence). The V gene lost 7 bases and the J gene lost 8 bases, with 12 bases spanning the gap. The CDR3 sequence is 12 residues long.

This chain links TRBV19 with TRBJ1-1; a weak D match, TRBD1 (6 bases). Germline CDR1 is LNHDA and CDR2 is SQIVND (reference sequence). This CDR3 is built from 12 residues. V lost 11 bases and J lost 4, with 14 bases in between. CDR3 DNA: TGTGCCGCGCGGGGGCGGGCCACTGAAGCTTTCTTT. This gives the protein CAARGRATEAFF. Variable domain in full (rest from reference TRBV19 and TRBJ1-1): DGGITQSPKYLFRKEGQNVTLSCEQNLNHDAMYWYRQDPGQGLRLIYYSQIVNDFQKGDIAEGYSVSREKKESFPLTVTSAQKNPTAFYLCAARGRATEAFFGQGTRLTVV.